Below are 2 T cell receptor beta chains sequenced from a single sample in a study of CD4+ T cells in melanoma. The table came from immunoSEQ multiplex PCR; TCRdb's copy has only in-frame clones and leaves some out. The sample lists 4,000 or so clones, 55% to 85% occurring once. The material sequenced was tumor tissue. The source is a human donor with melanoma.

The CDR3 sequence is CASSPQLAGRTGELFF. DNA for the CDR3: TGTGCCAGCAGCCCGCAACTAGCGGGGCGAACCGGGGAGCTGTTTTTT. V usage is TRBV7-2 and J usage is TRBJ2-2, with TRBD2 identical over 10 bases. The germline gives CDR1 SGHTA, CDR2 FQGNSA. CDR3 size: 16 residues. V was clipped by 5 bases and J by 5 bases; unmatched bases: 8.

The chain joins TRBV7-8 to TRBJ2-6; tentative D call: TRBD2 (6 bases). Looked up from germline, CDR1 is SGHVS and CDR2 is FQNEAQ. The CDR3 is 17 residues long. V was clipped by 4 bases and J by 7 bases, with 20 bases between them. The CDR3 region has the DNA TGTGCCAGCAGCTCCCGGCCCTCGGGGGTCTCCGCCAACGTCCTGACTTTC. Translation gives CASSSRPSGVSANVLTF.